This is a list of T cell receptor beta chains from one sample in a study of siplizumab effects on memory and regulatory T cells. The data were produced by immunoSEQ multiplex PCR, yet TCRdb's version contains in-frame clones alone and is incomplete. This sample yields some 62,000 clones, of which approximately 79% are seen a single time; 0.35% to 0.5% belongs to the top ten. Input material: memory CD4+ T cells sorted from blood. The receptors here all came from a human donor in good health. Each CDR3 is given with its conserved first and last residue.

v_call cdr3_aa
TRBV11-2 CASSPRLAGIYNEQFF
TRBV7-9 CASSLENYGYTF
TRBV5-1 CASRSPGVDTGELFF
TRBV5-1 CASSLSGTGNTEAFF
TRBV14 CASSPRQGRHSPLHF
TRBV5-1 CASRRQGAEETQYF
TRBV2 CASKRDRGKDTQYF
TRBV11-2 CASRSNAGENTEAFF
TRBV30 CAWTPGLGGEQYF
TRBV14 CASSQDHQGRSYGYTF
TRBV5-5 CASSLGQGDSPLHF
TRBV7-7 CASSLAVLGHGYGYTF
TRBV28 CASFSQMNTEAFF
TRBV29-1 CSARKGDQPQHF
TRBV7-2 CASSRGGSQPWSPLHF
TRBV6-5 CASSTGGLSNQPQHF
TRBV25-1 CASSEYLEFGGYTF
TRBV7-6 CASSNSLGEGEQYF
TRBV6-1 CASNQWGEKNQPQHF
TRBV27 CASSWAGTGSVTDTQYF
TRBV7-2 CASSKDRVFNEKLFF
TRBV7-2 CASSQGRYEQYF
TRBV27 CASSPTGTTYSNQPQHF
TRBV7-9 CASSLEGLPAQPQHF
TRBV18 CASSPGRSEAFF
TRBV13 CASSLRLRRTDTQYF
TRBV9 CASSVGSEGRTDTQYF
TRBV6-9 CASSFVRCFCYGYTF
TRBV28 CATLNTPSGGNEQFF
TRBV7-3 CASSLTVSNQPQHF
TRBV27 CASSLREGAYEQYF
TRBV6-1 CASSNTGGNYEQYF
TRBV10-3 CAISDKAEGYEQYF
TRBV9 CASSVGEVNTEAFF
TRBV5-4 CASRNYRHSGANVLTF
TRBV9 CASSPPYEQYF
TRBV28 CASNLGGPSNQPQHF
TRBV7-6 CASSLHNSGRWTQYF
TRBV28 CASSLYSQGGPYGYTF
TRBV2 CASSEPFVGQGSGANVLTF
TRBV2 CASIRDRDEKLFF
TRBV2 CASSEDPVGELFF
TRBV28 CASSAAGGQETQYF
TRBV6-5 CASSYSWEEGEKLFF
TRBV4-1 CASSQAWSHTGELFF
TRBV5-1 CASNSGGLNTGELFF
TRBV25-1 CASRPTGPNEKLFF
TRBV30 CAWSNAYEQYF
TRBV19 CASRGTSGGADTGELFF
TRBV18 CASTGQGSMNTEAFF